The 27 T cell receptor beta chains given below trace back to one sample, sequenced in a study of blood T cell repertoires in COVID-19. Measured with immunoSEQ multiplex PCR; TCRdb has only the in-frame clones, and not every one. The data hold roughly 350,000 clones, with roughly 88% observed a single time. The sequencing input was peripheral blood. These receptors originate from a woman in her forties or fifties with active or convalescent COVID-19.

The rearrangement uses TRBV13 and TRBJ2-3; no definite D call. The CDR3 loop spans 14 amino acids. Trimming pared 0 bases from V and 6 bases from J, leaving 10 bases between. Germline CDR1 PRHDT, CDR2 FYEKMQ (reference sequence). This CDR3 reads CASSLGLIYDTQYF. The CDR3, as DNA: TGTGCCAGCAGCTTAGGGCTAATTTATGATACGCAGTATTTT. Complete variable domain (other parts from reference TRBV13 and TRBJ2-3): AAGVIQSPRHLIKEKRETATLKCYPIPRHDTVYWYQQGPGQDPQFLISFYEKMQSDKGSIPDRFSAQQFSDYHSELNMSSLELGDSALYFCASSLGLIYDTQYFGPGTRLTVL.

The V gene is TRBV4-2, the J gene TRBJ2-7, with 9 bases fitting TRBD2. Looked up from germline, CDR1 is LGHNA and CDR2 is YNFKEQ. The CDR3 totals 14 residues. Trimming removed 2 bases from V and 6 bases from J; junction bases left unmatched: 5. This chain's CDR3 is CASSQTTSGREQYF. In DNA, the CDR3 is TGTGCCAGCAGCCAAACGACTAGCGGTCGCGAGCAGTACTTC.

The chain employs TRBV21-1 and TRBJ2-7; TRBD1 is the table's D call and was not checked against the DNA. TRBV21-1 is described as a pseudogene. There are 13 residues in the CDR3. In DNA form, the CDR3 reads TGTGCCAGCAGCCCCCTGACAGGCTACGAGCAGTACTTC. It specifies CASSPLTGYEQYF.

V usage is TRBV29-1 and J usage is TRBJ1-2; no firm D call. This CDR3 comprises 12 residues. Trimming removed 6 bases from V and 4 bases from J, with 12 bases in between. In germline, CDR1 is SQVTM, CDR2 ANQGSEA. The CDR3 loop reads CSVADSPYGYTF. The CDR3, as DNA: TGCAGCGTCGCAGATAGCCCCTATGGCTACACCTTC.

About this clone: A read error may produce the germline difference seen at one junction end. The rearrangement links TRBV2 to TRBJ2-2; perhaps TRBD2 as D (6 bases). This CDR3 contains 15 residues. In germline, CDR1 is SNHLY, CDR2 FYNNEI. The CDR3 nucleotides are TGTGCCAGCAGGGAAGACGGGAGATACACCGGGGAGCTGTTTTTT. This gives the protein CASREDGRYTGELFF.

The chain has TRBV13 and TRBJ1-2, with 8 bases lining up with TRBD1. This CDR3 region has 19 residues. Germline V gene data show CDR1 as PRHDT and CDR2 as FYEKMQ (reference sequence). The V segment lost 4 bases and the J segment 4 bases; nucleotides outside the gene matches: 20. In nucleotides, the CDR3 is TGTGCCAGCAGCTCAGCAATGACAGGGGCCGCACGGGACCTCTATGGCTACACCTTC. Protein: CASSSAMTGAARDLYGYTF.

The gene calls are TRBV28 and TRBJ2-3, with TRBD2 as a possible D gene (5 bases). Per the germline V gene, CDR1 is MDHEN and CDR2 is SYDVKM. The CDR3 spans 16 residues. Trimming left V 3 bases short and J 7 bases short, with 20 bases between. CDR3 amino acids: CASSFYTRKPLYTQYF. The CDR3 DNA reads TGTGCCAGCAGTTTTTACACTAGAAAGCCCCTTTATACGCAGTATTTT.

The rearrangement uses TRBV7-2 and TRBJ2-4, with D possibly TRBD1 on 5 matching bases. Germline V gives CDR1 SGHTA, CDR2 FQGNSA. The CDR3 runs 12 residues. V lost 5 bases to trimming and J lost 10 bases, with 12 bases between them. CDR3 nucleotide sequence: TGTGCCAGCAGCCAACAACAGGAGATTCAGTACTTC. Translated, it gives CASSQQQEIQYF. Looking up the rest from reference TRBV7-2 and TRBJ2-4 gives the full variable domain: GAGVSQSPSNKVTEKGKDVELRCDPISGHTALYWYRQSLGQGLEFLIYFQGNSAPDKSGLPSDRFSAERTGGSVSTLTIQRTQQEDSAVYLCASSQQQEIQYFGAGTRLSVL.

Only one count was recorded for this clone. V and J are TRBV9 and TRBJ1-5; 9 bases agree with TRBD1. This CDR3 spans 16 amino acids. V was pared by 0 bases and J by 0 bases, with 1 base of the junction left unmatched. Germline CDR1 is SGDLS and CDR2 is YYNGEE. The CDR3 here is CASSVGTGDSNQPQHF. CDR3 sequence (DNA): TGTGCCAGCAGCGTAGGGACAGGGGATAGCAATCAGCCCCAGCATTTT.

The genes are TRBV2 and TRBJ1-1, with D unclear. V was cut by 7 bases and J by 1 base, with 10 bases left in between. CDR3 length equals 13 residues. In germline, CDR1 is SNHLY, CDR2 FYNNEI. CDR3 amino acids: CASTMEANTEAFF. For the CDR3, the DNA is TGTGCCAGCACCATGGAGGCGAACACTGAAGCTTTCTTT.

The V and J genes are TRBV25-1 and TRBJ2-5, with 10 bases aligning to TRBD1. Per germline, CDR1 MGHDK and CDR2 SYGVNS. The CDR3 runs to 16 residues. Trimming at V came to 6 bases and at J to 3 bases, leaving 10 bases not matched to a gene. CDR3 in DNA: TGTGCCAGCAGACCGGGAGGGACAGGGGAAAAAGAGACCCAGTACTTC. Protein: CASRPGGTGEKETQYF.

Of note for this clone: This specimen includes other DNA sequences encoding the same CDR3. The chain couples TRBV2 to TRBJ1-2, with 9 bases identical to TRBD1. The length of the CDR3 is 13 residues. Trimming removed 3 bases from V and 8 bases from J; junction bases left unmatched: 4. CDR1 is SNHLY, CDR2 FYNNEI, per germline. The CDR3 loop reads CASSEGQGRGYTF. In DNA form, the CDR3 reads TGTGCCAGCAGTGAGGGACAGGGTCGGGGCTACACCTTC.

V gene TRBV25-1 combines with J gene TRBJ2-6; D possibly corresponds to TRBD1 (6 bases). The CDR3 has 15 residues. The V gene lost 2 bases and the J gene lost 1 base, with 6 bases spanning the gap. Germline-derived CDR1 and CDR2 are MGHDK and SYGVNS. The chain's CDR3 is CASSEGTSGANVLTF. The CDR3 DNA reads TGTGCCAGCAGTGAAGGGACATCTGGGGCCAACGTCCTGACTTTC.

This clone was observed at least ten times. This chain uses TRBV19 with TRBJ1-5, with 10 bases that match TRBD1. The V gene's germline CDR1 is LNHDA and CDR2 SQIVND (reference sequence). With V trimmed by 3 bases and J by 3 bases, 26 bases remained unmatched. CDR3 length: 23 amino acids. CDR3 residues: CASSMRTGQGDLAVFGDNQPQHF. The CDR3 DNA follows: TGTGCCAGTAGTATGAGAACTGGACAGGGGGACCTAGCCGTGTTTGGGGACAATCAGCCCCAGCATTTT.

The chain couples TRBV3-1 (or the pseudogene TRBV3-2) to TRBJ2-3; D ambiguous. Trimming stripped 5 bases from V and 4 bases from J, with 7 bases between. The germline CDR1 and CDR2 sequences are LGHDT and YNNKEL (reference sequence). This CDR3 has 12 amino acids. Written as DNA, the CDR3 is TGTGCCAGCAGCTATATAGCAGATACGCAGTATTTT. It is translated as CASSYIADTQYF.

This clone was recorded a few times. V usage is TRBV11-1 and J usage is TRBJ2-7, with 7 bases lining up with TRBD1. The V segment lost 2 bases and the J segment 3 bases; nucleotides outside the gene matches: 7. This CDR3 has 15 residues. Germline-derived CDR1 and CDR2 are SGHAT and FQDESV (reference sequence). The CDR3 reads CASSLSDRPNYEQYF. The CDR3 DNA reads as TGTGCCAGCAGCTTATCGGACAGGCCCAACTACGAGCAGTACTTC.

This chain uses TRBV5-1 with TRBJ1-2; 8 bases match TRBD1. This CDR3 spans 14 amino acids. Germline loops: CDR1 SGHRS, CDR2 YFSETQ. V lost 2 bases to trimming and J lost 8 bases; unmatched junction nucleotides: 8. The CDR3 protein is CASSLMGQEGGYTF. For the CDR3, the DNA is TGCGCCAGCAGCTTAATGGGACAGGAGGGCGGCTACACCTTC.

The rearrangement uses TRBV2 and TRBJ1-3, with 7 bases that match TRBD1. The junction had 8 bases not matched to a gene; V was cut back by 6 bases and J by 3 bases. There are 15 residues in the CDR3. Germline CDR1 and CDR2: SNHLY and FYNNEI. CDR3 loop: CASRESTGIGNTIYF. DNA for the CDR3: TGTGCCAGCAGAGAGTCGACAGGGATTGGAAACACCATATATTTT.

V is TRBV18 and J is TRBJ2-2; weak D call: TRBD1 (5 bases). Germline V CDR1 and CDR2: KGHSH, LQKENI. This CDR3 has 16 amino acids. Trimming removed 3 bases from V and 1 base from J, with 12 bases in between. CDR3 bases: TGTGCCAGCTCACCCCGCCGACAGATGAACACCGGGGAGCTGTTTTTT. Encoded protein: CASSPRRQMNTGELFF.

This clone was seen a single time. The chain recombines TRBV4-1 with TRBJ2-3; TRBD2 matches at 8 bases. CDR1 and CDR2 (germline): MGHRA, YSYEKL. The CDR3 is 17 amino acids. Trimming removed 0 bases from V and 2 bases from J; junction bases left unmatched: 7. The CDR3 loop is CASSQDGTSGNTDTQYF. The CDR3 coding sequence is TGCGCCAGCAGCCAAGATGGCACTAGCGGAAACACAGATACGCAGTATTTT.

The chain employs TRBV27 and TRBJ2-5; D might be TRBD1 (6 bases). Deletions cut 6 bases from V and 3 bases from J, with 20 bases between. Germline assignment: CDR1 MNHEY and CDR2 SMNVEV (reference sequence). The CDR3 consists of 16 residues. CDR3 sequence: CASRLSDSFSKETQYF. The CDR3 DNA reads TGTGCCAGCAGACTCTCGGACAGTTTTTCTAAAGAGACCCAGTACTTC.

The chain employs TRBV18 and TRBJ2-7; D not resolved. V lost 5 bases and J lost 3, with 8 bases in between. The V gene's germline CDR1 is KGHSH and CDR2 LQKENI. This CDR3 has 12 residues. The CDR3 region has the DNA TGTGCCAGCTCAACAGTAAGCTACGAGCAGTACTTC. It specifies CASSTVSYEQYF. Complete variable domain (other parts from reference TRBV18 and TRBJ2-7): NAGVMQNPRHLVRRRGQEARLRCSPMKGHSHVYWYRQLPEEGLKFMVYLQKENIIDESGMPKERFSAEFPKEGPSILRIQQVVRGDSAAYFCASSTVSYEQYFGPGTRLTVT.

The CDR3 DNA reads as TGTGCCAGCAGCCATTTTCCGGGACTAGCGGGTAACAATGAGCAGTTCTTC. It encodes CASSHFPGLAGNNEQFF. V is TRBV7-3 and J is TRBJ2-1, with TRBD2 matching over 12 bases. The CDR3 totals 17 residues. V trimming: 5 bases; J trimming: 5 bases; junction bases outside the gene matches: 10. Germline loops: CDR1 SGHTA, CDR2 FQGTGA.

The rearrangement joins TRBV4-3 to TRBJ2-2; 8 bases map to TRBD1. The CDR3 is 17 residues long. The ends lost 2 bases at V and 5 bases at J; junction bases unmatched: 10. Germline CDR1 and CDR2: LGHNA and YSLEER. CDR3 protein: CASSQQRGQGRTGELFF. For the CDR3, the DNA is TGCGCCAGCAGCCAACAAAGAGGACAGGGACGAACCGGGGAGCTGTTTTTT.

The chain has TRBV6-5 and TRBJ2-7; tentatively, D is TRBD1 (5 bases). This CDR3 spans 13 amino acids. Germline CDR1 reads MNHEY; CDR2 reads SVGAGI. V was cut by 6 bases and J by 3 bases, with 12 bases left in between. The CDR3 coding sequence is TGTGCCAGCAGGGCGACAAGGGGCTACGAGCAGTACTTC. Translation: CASRATRGYEQYF.

CDR3 sequence reads: CASSQPGLGNNTGELFF. The CDR3, as DNA: TGTGCCAGCAGCCAACCAGGGTTGGGGAACAACACCGGGGAGCTGTTTTTT. The chain links TRBV3-1 (or the pseudogene TRBV3-2) to TRBJ2-2, with D tentatively TRBD1 (5 bases). Germline values: CDR1 LGHDT, CDR2 YNNKEL (reference sequence). Between the trimmed V and J ends, which lost 2 bases and 2 bases, there was a span of 15 bases. The length of the CDR3 is 17 residues.

This chain connects TRBV19 to TRBJ1-2; 8 bases are shared with TRBD1. The CDR3 covers 15 residues. Germline V gene sequence: CDR1 LNHDA, CDR2 SQIVND (reference sequence). J gave up 8 bases and V 3 bases, and 11 bases lay outside the gene matches. CDR3 sequence: CASSILQTGAGGYTF. The CDR3 DNA reads TGTGCCAGTAGTATCCTCCAGACAGGGGCGGGAGGCTACACCTTC.